The present entry profiles one T cell receptor (beta chain) with its context. Its specificity is unknown. This sample is part of a study of T cell responses to AZD1222 COVID-19 vaccine. As for the study in general: Second-dose recipients at about 4 or about 12 weeks were treated as one pooled group. General observations from the study: Elevations in Spike-specific TCR breadth and depth followed administration of two AZD1222 doses.

Profiling relied on immunoSEQ multiplex PCR, and the TCRdb table lists in-frame clones only, not all of them. The repertoire holds fewer than 150,000 clones, with roughly nine tenths as singletons. Trimming cost V 6 bases and J 3 bases, with 12 bases left between them. Per the germline V gene, CDR1 is SGHTA and CDR2 is FQGNSA. The CDR3 sequence is 13 residues long. This TCR was recovered from an adult in good health. The sequencing used peripheral blood, collected on day 0 of AZD1222 vaccination. The V gene is TRBV7-2, the J gene TRBJ2-7; D remains unclear. The CDR3 nucleotides read TGTGCCAGCAGTCAGAGGTCGGGCTACGAGCAGTACTTC. It codes for CASSQRSGYEQYF.